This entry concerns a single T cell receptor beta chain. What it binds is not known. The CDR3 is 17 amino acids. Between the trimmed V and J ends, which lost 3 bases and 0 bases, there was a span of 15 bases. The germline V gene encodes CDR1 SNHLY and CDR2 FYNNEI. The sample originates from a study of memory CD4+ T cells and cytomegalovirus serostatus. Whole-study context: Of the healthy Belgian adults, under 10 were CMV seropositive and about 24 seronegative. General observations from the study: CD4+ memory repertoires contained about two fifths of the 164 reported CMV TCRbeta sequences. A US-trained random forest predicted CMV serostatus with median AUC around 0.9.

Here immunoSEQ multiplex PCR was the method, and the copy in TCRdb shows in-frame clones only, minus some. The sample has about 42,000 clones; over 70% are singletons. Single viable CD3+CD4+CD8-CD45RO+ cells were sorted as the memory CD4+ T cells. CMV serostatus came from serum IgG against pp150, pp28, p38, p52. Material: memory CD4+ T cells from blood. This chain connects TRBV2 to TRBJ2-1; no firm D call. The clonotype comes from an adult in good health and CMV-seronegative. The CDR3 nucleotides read TGTGCCAGCAGTGATATCGATAAGTATTTCTCCTACAATGAGCAGTTCTTC. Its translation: CASSDIDKYFSYNEQFF.